A single TCR beta chain is shown here with its context. The protocol was immunoSEQ multiplex PCR, while the TCRdb copy is restricted to in-frame clones and leaves out a portion. Here the sample spans 60,000 to 75,000 clones, more than 75% being singletons. These data are taken from a study of T cell changes during pregnancy in multiple sclerosis. This CDR3 is built from 13 residues. The V and J ends lost 6 bases and 15 bases, in that order; junction bases with no gene match: 10. CDR1 SNHLY and CDR2 FYNNEI come from the germline V gene. This specimen was peripheral blood, taken in the third trimester of pregnancy. The chain joins TRBV2 to TRBJ2-1; 11 bases map to TRBD2. This clonotype originated in a female donor with multiple sclerosis, enrolled in a pregnancy study. CDR3: CASSKTSGVRVFF. Written as DNA, the CDR3 is TGTGCCAGCAGCAAGACTAGCGGGGTTAGGGTGTTCTTC.